Listed below are T cell receptor beta chains from one sample, sequenced in a study of blood T cell repertoires in COVID-19. The protocol was immunoSEQ multiplex PCR, while the TCRdb copy is restricted to in-frame clones and leaves out a portion. Found here are around 270,000 clones, around 85% of them singletons; the top ten hold around 1%. The material sequenced was peripheral blood. The source is a human donor with COVID-19, enrolled during active disease. The donor label of this sample is uncertain. The CDR3 runs from the conserved cysteine through the conserved F or W. D genes are given only for firm matches. Some rows mark clone size as missing; the rest say once, few, many or name a class of expanded clone.

D gene	V gene	J gene	clone size	CDR3 DNA	CDR3 protein
TRBD1	TRBV7-2	TRBJ1-2	NA	TGTGCCAGCGACGGACAGGGGTTGGGCTATGGCTACACCTTC	CASDGQGLGYGYTF
NA	TRBV7-9	TRBJ1-1	NA	TGTGCCAGCAGCCCTGTCAGGCCGAACACTGAAGCTTTCTTT	CASSPVRPNTEAFF
NA	TRBV28	TRBJ1-5	NA	TGTGCCAGCGGGGGGGATTATAGCAATCAGCCCCAGCATTTT	CASGGDYSNQPQHF
NA	TRBV10-2	TRBJ1-3	NA	TGCGCCAGCAGCCCTGGGAGGGGAGGAGTTGGAAACACCATATATTTT	CASSPGRGGVGNTIYF
TRBD1	TRBV19	TRBJ1-2	NA	TGTGCCAGTAGTGGACAGGGGGACTATGGCTACACCTTC	CASSGQGDYGYTF
TRBD1	TRBV6-5	TRBJ1-1	NA	TGTGCCAGCACAAACGACAGGGGTACTGAAGCTTTCTTT	CASTNDRGTEAFF
NA	TRBV5-5	TRBJ1-4	NA	TGTGCCAGCAGCGAAAGGGGGTTCGATGAAAAACTGTTTTTT	CASSERGFDEKLFF
NA	TRBV3-1/TRBV3-2	TRBJ1-3	NA	TGTGCCAGCAGCCTACAGGGCTCTGGAAACACCATATATTTT	CASSLQGSGNTIYF
TRBD1	TRBV29-1	TRBJ1-1	NA	TGCAGCGTTGCACAGGGGGCCCGGAACACTGAAGCTTTCTTT	CSVAQGARNTEAFF
NA	TRBV7-2	TRBJ1-4	once	TGTGCCAGCAGCTTAAACAGTCGTAATGAAAAACTGTTTTTT	CASSLNSRNEKLFF
TRBD1	TRBV3-1/TRBV3-2	TRBJ2-7	NA	TGTGCCAGCAGCCGCCGACAGGGGGCGATCGAGCAGTACTTC	CASSRRQGAIEQYF
NA	TRBV6-2/TRBV6-3	TRBJ1-4	once	TGTGCCAGCAGTTACCAGGGGAATGAAAAACTGTTTTTT	CASSYQGNEKLFF
NA	TRBV27	TRBJ1-1	NA	TGTGCCAGCAGTTCTTCAGGGGTGCCCGACACTGAAGCTTTCTTT	CASSSSGVPDTEAFF
TRBD2	TRBV9	TRBJ2-1	few	TGTGCCAGCAGCGTAGGAGCGGGGGGCCTCCCCTCCTACAATGAGCAGTTCTTC	CASSVGAGGLPSYNEQFF
NA	TRBV5-6	TRBJ1-6	NA	TGTGCCAGCAGCCCACCACCGACAGGTCCCTCCTATAATTCACCCCTCCACTTT	CASSPPPTGPSYNSPLHF
NA	TRBV28	TRBJ2-7	NA	TGTGCCAGCAGCCAAGAGGCTACCTCCTACGAGCAGTACTTC	CASSQEATSYEQYF
NA	TRBV19	TRBJ1-1	NA	TGTGCCAGTAGTAGCCGGGGACAAGAGAACACTGAAGCTTTCTTT	CASSSRGQENTEAFF
NA	TRBV9	TRBJ2-4	NA	TGTGCCAGCAGCGTTCTGGACGGAGGGCCTAAGAACATTCAGTACTTC	CASSVLDGGPKNIQYF
TRBD1	TRBV19	TRBJ1-2	NA	TGTGCCAGTAGTCACACAGGGGCCGGGATTTATGGCTACACCTTC	CASSHTGAGIYGYTF
NA	TRBV3-1/TRBV3-2	TRBJ2-5	NA	TGTGCCAGCGCCGAAAAGGGGGATGGCAAAGAGACCCAGTACTTC	CASAEKGDGKETQYF
NA	TRBV2	TRBJ1-5	NA	TGTGCCAGCAGTGGGCGACACCAGCCCCAGCATTTT	CASSGRHQPQHF
NA	TRBV19	TRBJ1-5	NA	TGTGCCAGTACCTCGGACAGCTCCAATCAGCCCCAGCATTTT	CASTSDSSNQPQHF
TRBD1	TRBV5-1	TRBJ1-6	NA	TGCGCCAGCAGCTTGGTCGGGGGACAGGGTAATTCACCCCTCCACTTT	CASSLVGGQGNSPLHF
TRBD1	TRBV7-3	TRBJ1-1	NA	TGTGCCAGCAGCTTAAATACAGGGGAAAACACTGAAGCTTTCTTT	CASSLNTGENTEAFF
TRBD1	TRBV6-5	TRBJ1-5	NA	TGTGCCAGCTGTTCAAGGACAGGTGATATTCAGCCCCAGCATTTT	CASCSRTGDIQPQHF
NA	TRBV5-1	TRBJ2-2	NA	TGCGCCAGCAGCTTGGACTACAACACCGGGGAGCTGTTTTTT	CASSLDYNTGELFF
TRBD2	TRBV5-5	TRBJ2-7	NA	TGTGCCAGCAGCTTCTCTAGCGGCGAGCAGTACTTC	CASSFSSGEQYF
TRBD2	TRBV6-2/TRBV6-3	TRBJ2-5	once	TGTGCCAGCAGTTACCCGCGACTAGCGGGAAAAGAGACCCAGTACTTC	CASSYPRLAGKETQYF
NA	TRBV11-2	TRBJ1-1	few	TGTGCCAGCAGTCCGGACTTGAACACTGAAGCTTTCTTT	CASSPDLNTEAFF
NA	TRBV7-8	TRBJ2-7	NA	TGTGCCAGCAGCTTACGTGACACGCCCTCCAGGCAGTACTTC	CASSLRDTPSRQYF
TRBD1	TRBV3-1/TRBV3-2	TRBJ1-3	NA	TGTGCCAGCAGCTCAACCGGACAGGGACCGGGCACCATATATTTT	CASSSTGQGPGTIYF
TRBD1	TRBV30	TRBJ2-7	once	TGTGCCTGGAGTTCGGGACAGGGGTCCGAGCAGTACTTC	CAWSSGQGSEQYF
TRBD1	TRBV5-4	TRBJ2-7	NA	TGTGCCAGCAGCTCCAGGACAGGGCTTTCCTACGAGCAGTACTTC	CASSSRTGLSYEQYF
TRBD2	TRBV11-3	TRBJ2-1	NA	TGTGCCAGCAGCTTAGTAGCGGGAGCCCCCTACAATGAGCAGTTCTTC	CASSLVAGAPYNEQFF
NA	TRBV18	TRBJ2-1	NA	TGTGCCAGCTCACCAGTGCGCGACAATGAGCAGTTCTTC	CASSPVRDNEQFF
NA	TRBV5-6	TRBJ1-1	NA	TGTGCCAGCAGGCCCCCCTACCAGGGCTTTAACACTGAAGCTTTCTTT	CASRPPYQGFNTEAFF
NA	TRBV19	TRBJ2-3	NA	TGTGCCAGTAGTTCCCCCGGGAAGGAAGATACGCAGTATTTT	CASSSPGKEDTQYF